The clone carrying this TCR beta chain was seen more than once but under ten times. Its antigen is not known. V lost 6 bases and J 1 base, leaving 12 bases between the germline ends. The CDR3 has 14 amino acids. Together with a sample-barcoded 5' primer, a J-beta primer mix was included in a second PCR lasting roughly 6 to 12 cycles. TCRdb used MiXCR to reprocess the 5' RACE reads, holding one entry per CDR3 protein. The sample records about 750,000 distinct CDR3 sequences, about 53% being singletons. The data derive from a study of blood T cells in healthy people across ages. Study-wide results and caveats: Since the PBMCs were unsorted, naive and antigen-experienced cells could not be conclusively compared.

Sequenced: blood. The TCR sequence derives from an elderly man in good health. The chain employs TRBV12-3 or TRBV12-4 and TRBJ1-1, with a possible D match to TRBD1 (5 bases). CDR3 bases: TGTGCCAGCAGAACCGGGACGGCGAACACTGAAGCTTTCTTT. It is translated as CASRTGTANTEAFF.